This record concerns one TCR beta chain sequence. No antigen is known for it. This entry belongs to a study of neoadjuvant anti-PD-1 for oral cavity cancer. Study at large: Around day 43, patients without progression received a fourth nivolumab dose before surgery. General study points: Expansion of preexisting intratumoral clones was suggested to aid response.

The time point denotes: after neoadjuvant nivolumab, at surgical resection. These newly diagnosed stage II-IVA oral cavity squamous cell carcinoma patients had no prior systemic or radiation treatment. The CDR3 covers 16 residues. The germline V gene has CDR1 LNHNV and CDR2 YYDKDF (reference sequence). After removal of 2 bases from V and 0 bases from J, the junction contained 7 bases not matched to a gene. Most tumor samples had approximately 5 ug input DNA in two replicates. Libraries were prepared by immunoSEQ multiplex PCR; TCRdb keeps only in-frame clonotypes and omits some of them. The sample lists about 15,000 clones, about 36% seen once, with around 40% in the top ten.

This receptor was obtained from a person aged 35-79 years with oral cavity squamous cell carcinoma. This chain links TRBV15 with TRBJ2-7, with 7 bases identical to TRBD1. Here the sequenced sample was tumor tissue, taken after nivolumab (anti-PD-1) treatment. In DNA form, the CDR3 reads TGTGCCACCAGCAGAAAGACAGGGCTGGGCTCCTACGAGCAGTACTTC. Its translation is CATSRKTGLGSYEQYF.